This T cell receptor beta chain was sequenced in a study of T cell clones after liver transplantation. At the level of the study: Post-transplant blood was tracked for graft-donor-reactive T cell clones identified in a pre-transplant mixed lymphocyte reaction.

The repertoire was sequenced with immunoSEQ multiplex PCR; TCRdb's copy has only in-frame clones and lacks some. The data show about 70,000 clones, with about four fifths seen just once and about 0.79% held by the top ten. CDR1 and CDR2 (germline): LNHDA, SQIVND (reference sequence). CDR3 length equals 16 residues. The V gene end was trimmed by 5 bases and the J gene end by 2 bases; junction bases not matched to a gene: 9. V and J are TRBV19 and TRBJ2-3; TRBD2 agrees at 8 bases. The receptor comes from a human patient who received a liver transplant. These T cells may partly come from the graft donor. This material consisted of CD4+ T cells from blood, taken 12 months after liver transplant. The CDR3 coding sequence is TGTGCCAGTAGTTCCCGAGCGGGAGTCCCCACAGATACGCAGTATTTT. Encoded protein: CASSSRAGVPTDTQYF.